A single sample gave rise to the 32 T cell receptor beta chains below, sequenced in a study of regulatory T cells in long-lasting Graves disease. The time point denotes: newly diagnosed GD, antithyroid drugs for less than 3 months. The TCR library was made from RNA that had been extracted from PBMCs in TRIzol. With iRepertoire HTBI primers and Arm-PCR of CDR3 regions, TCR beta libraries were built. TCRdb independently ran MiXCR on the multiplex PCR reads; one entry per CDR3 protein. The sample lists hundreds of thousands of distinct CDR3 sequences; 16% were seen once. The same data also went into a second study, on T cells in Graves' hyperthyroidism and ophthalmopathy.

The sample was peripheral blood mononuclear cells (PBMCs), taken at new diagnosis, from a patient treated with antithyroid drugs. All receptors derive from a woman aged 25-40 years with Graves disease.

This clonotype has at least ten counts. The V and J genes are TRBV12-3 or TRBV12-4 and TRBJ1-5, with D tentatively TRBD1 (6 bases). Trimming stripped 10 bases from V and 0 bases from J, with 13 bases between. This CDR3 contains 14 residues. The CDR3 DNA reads TGTGCCACCGAGGACAGTTATAGCAATCAGCCCCAGCATTTT. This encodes CATEDSYSNQPQHF.

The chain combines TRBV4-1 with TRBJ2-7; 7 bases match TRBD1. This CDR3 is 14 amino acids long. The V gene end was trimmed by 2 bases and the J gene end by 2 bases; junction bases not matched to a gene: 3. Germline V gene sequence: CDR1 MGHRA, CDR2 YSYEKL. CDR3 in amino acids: CASSQLGQAYEQYF. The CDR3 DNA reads TGCGCCAGCAGCCAATTAGGACAGGCCTACGAGCAGTACTTC.

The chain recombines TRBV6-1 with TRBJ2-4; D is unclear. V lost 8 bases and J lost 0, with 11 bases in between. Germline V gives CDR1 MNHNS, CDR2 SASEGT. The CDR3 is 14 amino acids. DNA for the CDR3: TGTGCCAGCTGGGCAGCACTAGCCAAAAACATTCAGTACTTC. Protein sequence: CASWAALAKNIQYF.

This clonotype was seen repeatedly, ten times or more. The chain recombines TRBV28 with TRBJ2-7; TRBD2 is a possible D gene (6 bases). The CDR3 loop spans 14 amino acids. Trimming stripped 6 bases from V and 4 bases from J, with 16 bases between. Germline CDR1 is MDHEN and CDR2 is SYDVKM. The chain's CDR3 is CASSVPGLAYEQYF. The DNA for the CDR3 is TGTGCCAGCAGCGTGCCGGGACTTGCGTACGAGCAGTACTTC.

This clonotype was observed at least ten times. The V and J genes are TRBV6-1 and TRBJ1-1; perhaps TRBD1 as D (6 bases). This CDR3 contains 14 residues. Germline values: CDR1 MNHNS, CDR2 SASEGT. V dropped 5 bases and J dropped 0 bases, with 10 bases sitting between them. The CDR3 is CASSQGRMNTEAFF. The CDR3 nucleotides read TGTGCCAGCAGTCAGGGGCGGATGAACACTGAAGCTTTCTTT.

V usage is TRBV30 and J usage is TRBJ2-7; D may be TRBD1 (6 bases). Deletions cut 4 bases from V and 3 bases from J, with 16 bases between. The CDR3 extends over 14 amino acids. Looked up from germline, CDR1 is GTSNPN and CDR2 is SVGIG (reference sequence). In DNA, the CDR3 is TGTGCCTGGACCCGGCGGACAGCTTACTACGAGCAGTACTTC. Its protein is CAWTRRTAYYEQYF.

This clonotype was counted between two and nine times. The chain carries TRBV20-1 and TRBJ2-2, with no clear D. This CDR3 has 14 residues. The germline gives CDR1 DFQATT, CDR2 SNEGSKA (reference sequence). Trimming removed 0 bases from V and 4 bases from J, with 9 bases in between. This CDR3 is CSARDLVATGELFF. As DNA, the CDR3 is TGCAGTGCTAGAGATCTAGTAGCCACCGGGGAGCTGTTTTTT.

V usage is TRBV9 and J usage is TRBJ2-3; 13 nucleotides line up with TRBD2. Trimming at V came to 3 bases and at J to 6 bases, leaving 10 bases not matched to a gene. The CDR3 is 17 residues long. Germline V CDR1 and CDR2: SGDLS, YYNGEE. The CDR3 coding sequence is TGTGCCAGCAGCGCATACTGGACTAGCGGGAGTACCGATACGCAGTATTTT. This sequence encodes CASSAYWTSGSTDTQYF.

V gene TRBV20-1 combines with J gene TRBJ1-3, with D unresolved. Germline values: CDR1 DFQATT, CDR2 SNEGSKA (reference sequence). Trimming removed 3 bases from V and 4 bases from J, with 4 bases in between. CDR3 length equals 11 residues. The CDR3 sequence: CSARPGNTIYF. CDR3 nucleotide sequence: TGCAGTGCTAGGCCGGGAAACACCATATATTTT.

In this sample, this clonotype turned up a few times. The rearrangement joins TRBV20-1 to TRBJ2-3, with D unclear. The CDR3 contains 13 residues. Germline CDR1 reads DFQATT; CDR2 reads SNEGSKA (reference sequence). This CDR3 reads CTWRGLNTDTQYF. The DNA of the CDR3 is TGCACCTGGCGTGGCCTTAACACAGATACGCAGTATTTT.

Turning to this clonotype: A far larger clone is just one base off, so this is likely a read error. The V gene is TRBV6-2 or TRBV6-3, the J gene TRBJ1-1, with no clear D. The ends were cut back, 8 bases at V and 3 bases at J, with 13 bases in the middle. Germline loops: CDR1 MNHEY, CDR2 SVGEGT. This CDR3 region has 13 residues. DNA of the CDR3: TGTGCCAGCGGTCCGGGCCTGTACACTGAAGCTTTCTTT. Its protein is CASGPGLYTEAFF.

Here the CDR3 reads CASSYGLDLAEQFF. The CDR3 region has the DNA TGTGCCAGCAGTTACGGACTAGACTTGGCTGAGCAGTTCTTC. The rearrangement links TRBV6-5 to TRBJ2-1; 7 bases are shared with TRBD2. Germline trimming cut 2 bases from V and 9 bases from J; bases unmatched to any gene: 7. The CDR3 runs 14 residues. Germline V CDR1 and CDR2: MNHEY, SVGAGI.

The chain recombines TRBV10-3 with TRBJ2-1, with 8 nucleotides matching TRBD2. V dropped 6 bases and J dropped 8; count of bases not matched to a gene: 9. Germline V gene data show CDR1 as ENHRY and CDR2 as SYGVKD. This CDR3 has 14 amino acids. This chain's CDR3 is CAIRTQTTSDEQFF. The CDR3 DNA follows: TGTGCCATCAGAACGCAGACGACTAGCGATGAGCAGTTCTTC.

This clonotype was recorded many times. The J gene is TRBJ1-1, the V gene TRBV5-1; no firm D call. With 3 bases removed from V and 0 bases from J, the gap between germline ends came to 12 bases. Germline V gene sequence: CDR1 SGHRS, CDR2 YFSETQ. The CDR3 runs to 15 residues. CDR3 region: CASSSSALLNTEAFF. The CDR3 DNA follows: TGCGCCAGCAGCTCATCGGCCCTACTGAACACTGAAGCTTTCTTT. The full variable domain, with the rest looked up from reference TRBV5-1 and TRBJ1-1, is KAGVTQTPRYLIKTRGQQVTLSCSPISGHRSVSWYQQTPGQGLQFLFEYFSETQRNKGNFPGRFSGRQFSNSRSEMNVSTLELGDSALYLCASSSSALLNTEAFFGQGTRLTVV.

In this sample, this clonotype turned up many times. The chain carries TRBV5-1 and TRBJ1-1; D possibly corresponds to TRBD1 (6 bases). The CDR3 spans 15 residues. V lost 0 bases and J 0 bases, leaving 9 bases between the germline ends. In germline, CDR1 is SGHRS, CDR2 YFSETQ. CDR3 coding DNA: TGCGCCAGCAGCTTGGACGACAGGATGAACACTGAAGCTTTCTTT. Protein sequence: CASSLDDRMNTEAFF.

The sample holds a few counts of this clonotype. This CDR3 reads CSAKTGTVKETQYF. The CDR3 region has the DNA TGCAGTGCCAAGACCGGGACAGTGAAAGAGACCCAGTACTTC. The V call is TRBV20-1, the J call TRBJ2-5; 7 positions match TRBD1. The CDR3 sequence is 14 residues long. V dropped 6 bases and J dropped 3; count of bases not matched to a gene: 10. Germline V gene data show CDR1 as DFQATT and CDR2 as SNEGSKA (reference sequence).

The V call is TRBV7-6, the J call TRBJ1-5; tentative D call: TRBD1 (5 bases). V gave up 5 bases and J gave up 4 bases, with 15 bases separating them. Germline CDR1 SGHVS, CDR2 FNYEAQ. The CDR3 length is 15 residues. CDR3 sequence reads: CASSPGTNLNQPQHF. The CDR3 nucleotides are TGTGCCAGCAGCCCCGGGACCAACTTAAATCAGCCCCAGCATTTT. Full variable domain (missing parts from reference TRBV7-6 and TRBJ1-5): GAGVSQSPRYKVTKRGQDVALRCDPISGHVSLYWYRQALGQGPEFLTYFNYEAQQDKSGLPNDRFSAERPEGSISTLTIQRTEQRDSAMYRCASSPGTNLNQPQHFGDGTRLSIL.

CDR3 nucleotide sequence: TGTGCCAGCGAAACAGGGGGCTCTGAAAAACTGTTTTTT. Translating it yields CASETGGSEKLFF. This chain connects TRBV25-1 to TRBJ1-4, with 9 bases identical to TRBD1. The CDR3 length is 13 residues. The V segment lost 8 bases and the J segment 7 bases; nucleotides outside the gene matches: 5. In germline, CDR1 is MGHDK, CDR2 SYGVNS.

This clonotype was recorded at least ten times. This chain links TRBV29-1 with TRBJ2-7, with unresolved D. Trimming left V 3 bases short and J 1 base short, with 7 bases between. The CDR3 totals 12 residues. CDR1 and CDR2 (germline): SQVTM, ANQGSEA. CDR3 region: CSVDRGSYEQYF. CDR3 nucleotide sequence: TGCAGCGTTGATAGAGGATCCTACGAGCAGTACTTC.

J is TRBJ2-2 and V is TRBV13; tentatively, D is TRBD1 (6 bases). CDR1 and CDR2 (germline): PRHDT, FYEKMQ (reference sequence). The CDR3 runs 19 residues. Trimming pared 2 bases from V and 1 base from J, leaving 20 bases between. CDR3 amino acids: CASSLTGINRIRNTGELFF. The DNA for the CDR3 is TGTGCCAGCAGCTTAACAGGGATAAACAGGATAAGGAACACCGGGGAGCTGTTTTTT.

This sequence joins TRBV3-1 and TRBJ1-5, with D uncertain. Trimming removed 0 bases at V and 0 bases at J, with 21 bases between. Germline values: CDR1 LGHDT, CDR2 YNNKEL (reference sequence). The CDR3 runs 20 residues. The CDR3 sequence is CASSQDQDLQASYSNQPQHF. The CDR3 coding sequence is TGTGCCAGCAGCCAAGACCAAGATCTTCAGGCCTCCTATAGCAATCAGCCCCAGCATTTT.

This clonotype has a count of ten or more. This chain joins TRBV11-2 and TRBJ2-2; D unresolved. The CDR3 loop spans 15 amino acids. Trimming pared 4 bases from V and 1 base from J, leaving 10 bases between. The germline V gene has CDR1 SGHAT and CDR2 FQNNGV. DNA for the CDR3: TGTGCCAGCAGCTCCCCATGGCGGAACACCGGGGAGCTGTTTTTT. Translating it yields CASSSPWRNTGELFF.

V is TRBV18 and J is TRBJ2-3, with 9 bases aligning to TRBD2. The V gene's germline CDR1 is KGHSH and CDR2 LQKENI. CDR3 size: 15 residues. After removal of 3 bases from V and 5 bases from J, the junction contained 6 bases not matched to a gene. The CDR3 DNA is TGTGCCAGCTCACCTAGCGGGAGTGCTGTAGATACGCAGTATTTT. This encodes CASSPSGSAVDTQYF.

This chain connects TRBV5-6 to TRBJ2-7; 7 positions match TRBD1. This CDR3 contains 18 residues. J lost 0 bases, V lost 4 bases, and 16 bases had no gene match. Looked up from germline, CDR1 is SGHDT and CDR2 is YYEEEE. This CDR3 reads CASSPISRTGPTSYEQYF. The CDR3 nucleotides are TGTGCCAGCAGCCCGATAAGTCGGACAGGACCCACCTCCTACGAGCAGTACTTC.

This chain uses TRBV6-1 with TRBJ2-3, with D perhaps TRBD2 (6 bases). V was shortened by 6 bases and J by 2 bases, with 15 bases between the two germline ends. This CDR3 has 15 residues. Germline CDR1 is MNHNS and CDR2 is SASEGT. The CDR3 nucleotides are TGTGCCAGCAGGCGAGGTAGCGGCTACACAGATACGCAGTATTTT. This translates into CASRRGSGYTDTQYF.

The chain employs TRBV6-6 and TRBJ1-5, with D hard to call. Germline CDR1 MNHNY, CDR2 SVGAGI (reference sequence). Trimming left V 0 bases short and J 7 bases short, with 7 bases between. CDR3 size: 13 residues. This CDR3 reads CASSYSERQPQHF. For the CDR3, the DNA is TGTGCCAGCAGTTACTCGGAGCGGCAGCCCCAGCATTTT.

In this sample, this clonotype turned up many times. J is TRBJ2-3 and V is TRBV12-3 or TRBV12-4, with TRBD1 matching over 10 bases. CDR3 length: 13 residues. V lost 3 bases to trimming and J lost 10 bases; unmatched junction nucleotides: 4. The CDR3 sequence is CASSLGQGMSQYF. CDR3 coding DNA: TGTGCCAGCAGTTTGGGACAGGGGATGTCGCAGTATTTT.

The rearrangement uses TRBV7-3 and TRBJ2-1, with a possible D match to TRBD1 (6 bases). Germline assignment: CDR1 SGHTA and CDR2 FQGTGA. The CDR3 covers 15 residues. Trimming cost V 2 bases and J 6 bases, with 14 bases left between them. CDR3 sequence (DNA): TGTGCCAGCAGCTTAGATGGGGGCGCGGCCAATGAGCAGTTCTTC. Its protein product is CASSLDGGAANEQFF.

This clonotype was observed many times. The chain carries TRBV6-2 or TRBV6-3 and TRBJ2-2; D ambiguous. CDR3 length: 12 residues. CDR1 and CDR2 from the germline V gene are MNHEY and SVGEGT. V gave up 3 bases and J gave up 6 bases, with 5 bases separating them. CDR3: CASSYSPGELFF. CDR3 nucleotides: TGTGCCAGCAGTTATTCGCCCGGGGAGCTGTTTTTT.

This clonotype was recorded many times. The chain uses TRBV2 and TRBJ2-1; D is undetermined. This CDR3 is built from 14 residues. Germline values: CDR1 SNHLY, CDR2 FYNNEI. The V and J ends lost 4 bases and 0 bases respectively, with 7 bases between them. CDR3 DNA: TGTGCCAGCAGTGCAAGGAGCTCCTACAATGAGCAGTTCTTC. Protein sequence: CASSARSSYNEQFF.

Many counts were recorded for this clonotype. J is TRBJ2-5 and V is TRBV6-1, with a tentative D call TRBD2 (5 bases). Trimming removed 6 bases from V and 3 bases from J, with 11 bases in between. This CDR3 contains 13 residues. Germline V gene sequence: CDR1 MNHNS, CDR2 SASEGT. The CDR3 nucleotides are TGTGCCAGCAGAAACGGGGTGGAAGAGACCCAGTACTTC. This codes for CASRNGVEETQYF.

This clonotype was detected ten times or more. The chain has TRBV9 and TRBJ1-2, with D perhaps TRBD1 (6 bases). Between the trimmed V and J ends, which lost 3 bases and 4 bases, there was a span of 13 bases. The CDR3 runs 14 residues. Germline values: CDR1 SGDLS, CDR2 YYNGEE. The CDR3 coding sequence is TGTGCCAGCAGCGCCCAACAGGGCCCCTATGGCTACACCTTC. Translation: CASSAQQGPYGYTF.